Listed below are T cell receptor beta chains from one sample, sequenced in a study of blood T cells in healthy people across ages. MiXCR, run by TCRdb on the 5' RACE reads, gives a single entry per CDR3 protein. The sample contains 1.6 million or so distinct CDR3 sequences, approximately 32% of which appear only once. The sample was blood. Receptors were obtained from a woman in her twenties or thirties in good health. The CDR3 runs from the conserved cysteine through the conserved F or W. Fields, in order: CDR3 protein, CDR3 DNA, J gene, D gene, clone size, V gene. A D gene is named only where the DNA matches it firmly. Clone size is stated in some rows and not others, as once, few, many or a class when expanded.

CDR3aa: CASSLVTRNEQFF
CDR3nt: TGTGCCAGCAGTTTAGTAACTAGGAATGAGCAGTTCTTC
j_gene: TRBJ2-1
d_gene: .
abundance: .
v_gene: TRBV27

CDR3aa: CASLNSLNSDEQYF
CDR3nt: TGTGCCAGCCTCAACAGCCTGAACAGCGACGAGCAGTACTTC
j_gene: TRBJ2-7
d_gene: .
abundance: many
v_gene: TRBV7-9

CDR3aa: CASSLEGAGASYEQYF
CDR3nt: TGTGCCAGCAGCTTAGAGGGAGCGGGGGCCTCCTACGAGCAGTACTTC
j_gene: TRBJ2-7
d_gene: TRBD2
abundance: few
v_gene: TRBV7-3

CDR3aa: CASSRDFQETRYF
CDR3nt: TGTGCCAGCAGCAGGGACTTCCAAGAGACCCGGTACTTC
j_gene: TRBJ2-5
d_gene: .
abundance: few
v_gene: TRBV7-9

CDR3aa: CASSFANSSPGEQYF
CDR3nt: TGCGCCAGCAGCTTTGCGAATTCCTCTCCAGGCGAGCAGTACTTC
j_gene: TRBJ2-7
d_gene: .
abundance: .
v_gene: TRBV5-1

CDR3aa: CSARDERVYEQYF
CDR3nt: TGCAGTGCTAGAGATGAGAGAGTTTACGAGCAGTACTTC
j_gene: TRBJ2-7
d_gene: .
abundance: .
v_gene: TRBV20-1

CDR3aa: CASSLGGAHMNTEAFF
CDR3nt: TGCGCCAGCAGCTTGGGGGGGGCACACATGAACACTGAAGCTTTCTTT
j_gene: TRBJ1-1
d_gene: .
abundance: .
v_gene: TRBV5-1

CDR3aa: CSARDSRGGSNQPQHF
CDR3nt: TGCAGTGCTAGAGATTCCCGCGGGGGGAGCAATCAGCCCCAGCATTTT
j_gene: TRBJ1-5
d_gene: .
abundance: .
v_gene: TRBV20-1

CDR3aa: CSARGPGQTYQETQYF
CDR3nt: TGCAGTGCTAGGGGCCCCGGACAGACGTACCAAGAGACCCAGTACTTC
j_gene: TRBJ2-5
d_gene: .
abundance: few
v_gene: TRBV20-1

CDR3aa: CASSTGPGTNEKLFF
CDR3nt: TGTGCCAGCAGCACGGGACCGGGCACTAATGAAAAACTGTTTTTT
j_gene: TRBJ1-4
d_gene: .
abundance: few
v_gene: TRBV21-1

CDR3aa: CAGSLASGGTLTYEQYF
CDR3nt: TGTGCCGGCAGTTTAGCTAGCGGGGGGACTCTCACCTACGAGCAGTACTTC
j_gene: TRBJ2-7
d_gene: TRBD2
abundance: few
v_gene: TRBV12-3/TRBV12-4

CDR3aa: CAISESRGGKYEQYF
CDR3nt: TGTGCCATCAGTGAGTCGCGCGGGGGGAAATACGAGCAGTACTTC
j_gene: TRBJ2-7
d_gene: TRBD2
abundance: few
v_gene: TRBV10-3

CDR3aa: CASSYGGGANYGYTF
CDR3nt: TGTGCCAGCAGTTACGGGGGGGGTGCAAACTATGGCTACACCTTC
j_gene: TRBJ1-2
d_gene: .
abundance: few
v_gene: TRBV6-5

CDR3aa: CSVDSGLDIQYF
CDR3nt: TGCAGCGTCGATAGCGGGCTCGACATTCAGTACTTC
j_gene: TRBJ2-4
d_gene: TRBD2
abundance: many
v_gene: TRBV29-1

CDR3aa: CASSQDPGGIYGQYF
CDR3nt: TGTGCCAGCAGCCAAGACCCAGGGGGGATTTACGGGCAGTACTTC
j_gene: TRBJ2-5
d_gene: .
abundance: .
v_gene: TRBV3-1

CDR3aa: CASSLRSPGLASLWGAKNIQYF
CDR3nt: TGTGCCAGTAGTTTAAGGTCTCCCGGACTAGCGAGTCTTTGGGGAGCCAAGAACATTCAGTACTTC
j_gene: TRBJ2-4
d_gene: TRBD2
abundance: .
v_gene: TRBV28

CDR3aa: CASTKDGWKREQPQHF
CDR3nt: TGTGCCAGCACCAAAGATGGATGGAAGCGAGAACAGCCCCAGCATTTT
j_gene: TRBJ1-5
d_gene: .
abundance: few
v_gene: TRBV7-2

CDR3aa: CSAPGPGGTDMQYF
CDR3nt: TGCAGTGCCCCGGGGCCGGGTGGCACAGATATGCAGTATTTT
j_gene: TRBJ2-3
d_gene: .
abundance: .
v_gene: TRBV20-1

CDR3aa: CASSYQHEQDF
CDR3nt: TGTGCCAGCAGTTACCAGCACGAGCAGGACTTC
j_gene: TRBJ2-7
d_gene: .
abundance: .
v_gene: TRBV6-2/TRBV6-3

CDR3aa: CASSVETGGTGELFF
CDR3nt: TGTGCCAGCAGCGTCGAGACAGGGGGGACCGGGGAGCTGTTTTTT
j_gene: TRBJ2-2
d_gene: TRBD1
abundance: .
v_gene: TRBV9

CDR3aa: CASAGGPNEQFF
CDR3nt: TGTGCCAGCGCCGGGGGGCCCAATGAGCAGTTCTTC
j_gene: TRBJ2-1
d_gene: .
abundance: .
v_gene: TRBV9

CDR3aa: CASGPPRQSTIYEQYF
CDR3nt: TGTGCCAGCGGTCCCCCCCGACAGAGTACAATCTACGAGCAGTACTTC
j_gene: TRBJ2-7
d_gene: .
abundance: .
v_gene: TRBV28

CDR3aa: CAISPLGGDYNEQFF
CDR3nt: TGTGCCATCAGTCCCCTCGGGGGCGACTACAATGAGCAGTTCTTC
j_gene: TRBJ2-1
d_gene: .
abundance: many
v_gene: TRBV10-3

CDR3aa: CSALRADTSEAFF
CDR3nt: TGCAGTGCTCTACGGGCAGACACATCTGAAGCTTTCTTT
j_gene: TRBJ1-1
d_gene: .
abundance: few
v_gene: TRBV20-1

CDR3aa: CASSELVTFGGRGTQYF
CDR3nt: TGTGCCAGCAGTGAATTGGTTACCTTCGGGGGTCGAGGGACCCAGTACTTC
j_gene: TRBJ2-5
d_gene: .
abundance: .
v_gene: TRBV7-2

CDR3aa: CASSFYKGETQYF
CDR3nt: TGTGCCAGCAGCTTCTACAAGGGAGAGACCCAGTACTTC
j_gene: TRBJ2-5
d_gene: .
abundance: .
v_gene: TRBV13

CDR3aa: CSARIRDTQYF
CDR3nt: TGCAGTGCTAGAATTCGGGATACGCAGTATTTT
j_gene: TRBJ2-3
d_gene: .
abundance: few
v_gene: TRBV20-1

CDR3aa: CASSFRDGFWTQYF
CDR3nt: TGTGCCAGCAGCTTCCGGGACGGCTTCTGGACCCAGTACTTC
j_gene: TRBJ2-5
d_gene: .
abundance: .
v_gene: TRBV28

CDR3aa: CASSALKGNTQYF
CDR3nt: TGTGCCAGCAGCGCCCTGAAAGGGAATACGCAGTATTTT
j_gene: TRBJ2-3
d_gene: .
abundance: .
v_gene: TRBV7-7

CDR3aa: CASSQVQFGAIGTQYF
CDR3nt: TGCGCCAGCAGCCAAGTTCAGTTCGGAGCGATTGGGACCCAGTACTTC
j_gene: TRBJ2-5
d_gene: .
abundance: .
v_gene: TRBV4-1

CDR3aa: CATSIDGGHQNTEAFF
CDR3nt: TGTGCCACCAGTATAGATGGCGGCCACCAAAACACTGAAGCTTTCTTT
j_gene: TRBJ1-1
d_gene: .
abundance: .
v_gene: TRBV15

CDR3aa: CSVEEDGLNTEAFF
CDR3nt: TGCAGCGTTGAAGAGGACGGATTGAACACTGAAGCTTTCTTT
j_gene: TRBJ1-1
d_gene: .
abundance: .
v_gene: TRBV29-1

CDR3aa: CATSDFLGGPGTDAQYF
CDR3nt: TGTGCCACCAGTGATTTTTTGGGAGGGCCCGGCACAGATGCGCAGTATTTT
j_gene: TRBJ2-3
d_gene: TRBD2
abundance: .
v_gene: TRBV24-1

CDR3aa: CASSVGRTSGGGEQFF
CDR3nt: TGTGCCAGCAGCGTAGGGCGGACTAGCGGGGGGGGTGAGCAGTTCTTC
j_gene: TRBJ2-1
d_gene: TRBD2
abundance: few
v_gene: TRBV9

CDR3aa: CASSPPGQTNTEAFF
CDR3nt: TGTGCCAGCAGTCCCCCCGGGCAGACCAACACTGAAGCTTTCTTT
j_gene: TRBJ1-1
d_gene: .
abundance: few
v_gene: TRBV6-6

CDR3aa: CASSPGLASTYEQYF
CDR3nt: TGTGCCAGCAGCCCCGGACTAGCGAGTACGTACGAGCAGTACTTC
j_gene: TRBJ2-7
d_gene: TRBD2
abundance: many
v_gene: TRBV7-6

CDR3aa: CASSFISDEQFF
CDR3nt: TGTGCCAGCAGCTTTATCAGCGATGAGCAGTTCTTC
j_gene: TRBJ2-1
d_gene: .
abundance: few
v_gene: TRBV11-2

CDR3aa: CASSPGTTNYEQYF
CDR3nt: TGTGCCAGCAGCCCCGGGACTACCAACTACGAGCAGTACTTC
j_gene: TRBJ2-7
d_gene: TRBD2
abundance: many
v_gene: TRBV9

CDR3aa: CSARSAGGRETPYF
CDR3nt: TGCAGTGCTAGATCTGCGGGAGGAAGAGAGACCCCGTACTTC
j_gene: TRBJ2-5
d_gene: TRBD2
abundance: .
v_gene: TRBV20-1

CDR3aa: CASSPVVGSGGSSGYTF
CDR3nt: TGTGCCAGCAGCCCAGTCGTTGGGTCAGGGGGCTCGAGTGGCTACACCTTC
j_gene: TRBJ1-2
d_gene: TRBD1
abundance: .
v_gene: TRBV3-1

CDR3aa: CASSSGAPSYEQYF
CDR3nt: TGTGCCAGCAGCTCGGGGGCCCCGAGCTACGAGCAGTACTTC
j_gene: TRBJ2-7
d_gene: .
abundance: .
v_gene: TRBV5-6